The clone carrying this T cell receptor beta chain came up a few times. Its antigen is not identified. The data were taken from a study of cytomegalovirus exposure and HLA in healthy donors. Study-wide results and caveats: Common viral pathogens were later found to be apparently linked to several of the most significant clusters. Under in vitro conditions, a few CMV-associated chains were confirmed as specific for CMV antigens. The analysis excluded some indistinguishable V segments, including TRBV6-2 and TRBV6-3.

V trimming: 2 bases; J trimming: 6 bases; junction bases outside the gene matches: 11. The CDR3 length is 16 residues. Per germline, CDR1 MNHNS and CDR2 SASEGT. With 60 Vbeta and 13 Jbeta primers, the PCR was carried out. This table comes from immunoSEQ multiplex PCR, and its TCRdb copy is limited to in-frame clones, with some not included. Here the sample spans tens of thousands of clones, under 80% being singletons. Input material: PBMCs. This receptor was taken from a woman aged 45-60 years in good health and CMV-seropositive. The gene calls are TRBV6-1 and TRBJ1-2; 8 positions agree with TRBD1. In DNA form, the CDR3 reads TGTGCCAGCAGTGAATCCGGGACAGGAATTCTCGATGGCTACACCTTC. Translation: CASSESGTGILDGYTF.